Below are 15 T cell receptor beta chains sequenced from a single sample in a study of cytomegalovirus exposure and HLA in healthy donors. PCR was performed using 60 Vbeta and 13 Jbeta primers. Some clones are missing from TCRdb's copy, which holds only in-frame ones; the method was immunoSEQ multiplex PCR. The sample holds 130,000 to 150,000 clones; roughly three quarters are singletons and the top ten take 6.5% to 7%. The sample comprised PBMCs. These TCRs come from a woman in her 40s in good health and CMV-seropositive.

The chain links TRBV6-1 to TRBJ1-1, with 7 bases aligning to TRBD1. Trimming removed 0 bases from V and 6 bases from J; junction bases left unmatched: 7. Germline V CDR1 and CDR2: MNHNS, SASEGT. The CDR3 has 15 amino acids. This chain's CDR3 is CASSEADRRVAEAFF. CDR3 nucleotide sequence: TGTGCCAGCAGTGAAGCGGACAGGAGGGTCGCTGAAGCTTTCTTT.

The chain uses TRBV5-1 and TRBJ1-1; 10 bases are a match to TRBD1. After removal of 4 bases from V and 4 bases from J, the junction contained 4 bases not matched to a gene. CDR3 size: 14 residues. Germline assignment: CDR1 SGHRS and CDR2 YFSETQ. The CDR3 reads CASSTGQGFTEAFF. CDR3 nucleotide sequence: TGCGCCAGCAGCACGGGACAGGGGTTCACTGAAGCTTTCTTT. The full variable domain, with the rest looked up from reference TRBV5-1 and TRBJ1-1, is KAGVTQTPRYLIKTRGQQVTLSCSPISGHRSVSWYQQTPGQGLQFLFEYFSETQRNKGNFPGRFSGRQFSNSRSEMNVSTLELGDSALYLCASSTGQGFTEAFFGQGTRLTVV.

The DNA of the CDR3 is TGTGCCAGCAGCTTGTTTGGGGGCTCGGCTGAAGCTTTCTTT. As protein: CASSLFGGSAEAFF. This chain joins TRBV7-3 and TRBJ1-1, with a tentative D call TRBD1 (6 bases). Trimming took off 3 bases at V and 6 bases at J, with 14 bases between the two ends. This CDR3 spans 14 amino acids. Per germline, CDR1 SGHTA and CDR2 FQGTGA. Together with reference TRBV7-3 and TRBJ1-1, the CDR3 gives the full variable domain: GAGVSQTPSNKVTEKGKYVELRCDPISGHTALYWYRQSLGQGPEFLIYFQGTGAADDSGLPNDRFFAVRPEGSVSTLKIQRTERGDSAVYLCASSLFGGSAEAFFGQGTRLTVV.

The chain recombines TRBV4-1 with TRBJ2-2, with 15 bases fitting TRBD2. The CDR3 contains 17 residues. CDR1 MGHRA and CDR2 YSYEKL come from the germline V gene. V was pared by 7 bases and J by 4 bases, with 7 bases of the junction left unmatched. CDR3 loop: CASTPGLAGGFTGELFF. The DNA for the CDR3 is TGCGCCAGCACCCCCGGACTAGCGGGGGGGTTCACCGGGGAGCTGTTTTTT.

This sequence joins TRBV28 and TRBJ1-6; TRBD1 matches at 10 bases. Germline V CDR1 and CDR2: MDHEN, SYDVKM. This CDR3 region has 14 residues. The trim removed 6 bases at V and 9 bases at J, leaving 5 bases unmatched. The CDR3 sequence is CASRPGQGLSPLHF. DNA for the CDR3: TGTGCCAGCAGACCGGGACAGGGGCTTTCACCCCTCCACTTT. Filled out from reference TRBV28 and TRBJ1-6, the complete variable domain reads DVKVTQSSRYLVKRTGEKVFLECVQDMDHENMFWYRQDPGLGLRLIYFSYDVKMKEKGDIPEGYSVSREKKERFSLILESASTNQTSMYLCASRPGQGLSPLHFGNGTRLTVT.

CDR3 amino acids: CASSFGQGSNQPQHF. DNA of the CDR3: TGTGCCAGCAGCTTCGGACAGGGGAGCAATCAGCCCCAGCATTTT. This chain links TRBV9 with TRBJ1-5; 9 positions agree with TRBD1. V shed 4 bases, J shed 1 base, and the junction held 3 bases outside the gene matches. CDR3 length: 15 amino acids. Germline CDR1 reads SGDLS; CDR2 reads YYNGEE.

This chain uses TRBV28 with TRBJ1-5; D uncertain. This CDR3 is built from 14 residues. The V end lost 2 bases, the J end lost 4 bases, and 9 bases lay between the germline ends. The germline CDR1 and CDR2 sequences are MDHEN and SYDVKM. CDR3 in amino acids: CASSLPQTNQPQHF. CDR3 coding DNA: TGTGCCAGCAGTTTACCCCAGACTAATCAGCCCCAGCATTTT.

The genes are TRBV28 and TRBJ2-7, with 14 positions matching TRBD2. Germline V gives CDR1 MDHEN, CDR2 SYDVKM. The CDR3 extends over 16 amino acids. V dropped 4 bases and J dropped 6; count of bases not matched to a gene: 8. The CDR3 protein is CASSSPGTSGGPEQYF. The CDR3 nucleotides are TGTGCCAGCAGTTCCCCGGGGACTAGCGGGGGACCCGAGCAGTACTTC.

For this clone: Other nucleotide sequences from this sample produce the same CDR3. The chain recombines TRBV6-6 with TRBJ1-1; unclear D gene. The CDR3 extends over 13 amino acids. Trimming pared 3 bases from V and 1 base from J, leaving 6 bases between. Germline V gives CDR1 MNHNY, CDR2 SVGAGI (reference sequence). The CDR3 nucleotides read TGTGCCAGCAGTTATAGTAAGAACACTGAAGCTTTCTTT. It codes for CASSYSKNTEAFF.

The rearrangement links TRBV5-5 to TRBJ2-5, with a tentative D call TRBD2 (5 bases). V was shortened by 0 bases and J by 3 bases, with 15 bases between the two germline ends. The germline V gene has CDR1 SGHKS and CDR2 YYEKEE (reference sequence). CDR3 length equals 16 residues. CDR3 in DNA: TGTGCCAGCAGCTTGGTTACGTTTTGGACTGAAGAGACCCAGTACTTC. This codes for CASSLVTFWTEETQYF. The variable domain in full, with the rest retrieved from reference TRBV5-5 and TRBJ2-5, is DAGVTQSPTHLIKTRGQQVTLRCSPISGHKSVSWYQQVLGQGPQFIFQYYEKEERGRGNFPDRFSARQFPNYSSELNVNALLLGDSALYLCASSLVTFWTEETQYFGPGTRLLVL.

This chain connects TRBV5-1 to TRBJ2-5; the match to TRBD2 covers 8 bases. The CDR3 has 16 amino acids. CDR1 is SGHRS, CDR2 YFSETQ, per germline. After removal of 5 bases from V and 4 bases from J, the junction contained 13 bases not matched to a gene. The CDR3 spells CASRTITGGPGETQYF. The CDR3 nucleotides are TGCGCCAGCAGAACTATAACGGGGGGGCCGGGAGAGACCCAGTACTTC.

The CDR3 loop is CASSKQQGNHYEQYF. CDR3 coding DNA: TGTGCCAGCAGCAAACAACAGGGGAACCACTACGAGCAGTACTTC. This rearrangement joins TRBV7-2 to TRBJ2-7; 7 bases map to TRBD1. The CDR3 sequence is 15 residues long. Germline assignment: CDR1 SGHTA and CDR2 FQGNSA. Trimming cost V 5 bases and J 3 bases; bases outside gene matches: 10. Using reference TRBV7-2 and TRBJ2-7 for the parts outside the CDR3, the full variable domain is GAGVSQSPSNKVTEKGKDVELRCDPISGHTALYWYRQSLGQGLEFLIYFQGNSAPDKSGLPSDRFSAERTGGSVSTLTIQRTQQEDSAVYLCASSKQQGNHYEQYFGPGTRLTVT.

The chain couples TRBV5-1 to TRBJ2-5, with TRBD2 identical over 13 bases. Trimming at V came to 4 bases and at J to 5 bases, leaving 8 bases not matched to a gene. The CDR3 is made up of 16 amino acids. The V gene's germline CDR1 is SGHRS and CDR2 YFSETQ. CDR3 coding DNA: TGCGCCAGCAGCCAAACTAGCGGGGGGGCCTCCGAGACCCAGTACTTC. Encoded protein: CASSQTSGGASETQYF.

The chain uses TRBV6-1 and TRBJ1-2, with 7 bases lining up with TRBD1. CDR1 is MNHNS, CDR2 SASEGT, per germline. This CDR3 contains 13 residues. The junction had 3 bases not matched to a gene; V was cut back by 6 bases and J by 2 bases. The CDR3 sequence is CASRTGINYGYTF. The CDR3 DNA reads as TGTGCCAGCAGGACAGGGATAAACTATGGCTACACCTTC.

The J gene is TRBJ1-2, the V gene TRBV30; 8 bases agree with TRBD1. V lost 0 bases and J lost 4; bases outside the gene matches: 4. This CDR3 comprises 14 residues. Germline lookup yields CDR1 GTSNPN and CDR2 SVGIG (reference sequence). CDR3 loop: CAWSVRDRSYGYTF. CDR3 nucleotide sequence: TGTGCCTGGAGTGTACGGGACAGGAGCTATGGCTACACCTTC.